This TCR beta chain was documented in a study of T cell responses to AZD1222 COVID-19 vaccine (dated by TCRdb to about 2021). Looking at the study overall: A total of roughly 240 trial participants underwent TCR sequencing, of whom about 210 received two doses of AZD1222 and about 26 received two doses of the MenACWY control vaccine. Trial participants were enrolled by age into 18-55, 56-69 and 70-plus year subgroups, with roughly 160, 29 and 62 TCR-sequenced participants respectively.

A note on this clone: No antigen is known for it. Base qualities were left out, and no much larger clone turns up one base away.

Here V drops 7 bases and J drops 8 bases, and the junction holds 6 bases not matched to any gene. Reading from cysteine to phenylalanine, the CDR3 counts 12 amino acids. The CDR3 DNA has 36 bases and is translated from base 1. The time point label corresponds to: about 28 days (+/-7) after the second vaccine dose. Because spike-specific TCR depth and breadth did not differ between the two schedules, AZD1222 recipients who got a second dose at roughly 4 weeks were pooled with those who got a second dose at roughly 12 weeks. Samples from vaccinated people were obtained from the UK trials COV001 and COV002, which included a single-blind randomized controlled phase 2/3 trial of AZD1222 (ChAdOx1 nCoV-19) in healthy adults. For TCRbeta chain sequencing, PBMC samples from trial participants were taken at day 0 and at day 28 after the second dose. The CDR3 regions of human TCRbeta chains were analyzed by immunosequencing. From the authors' description of their analysis: TCRs in the repertoires were matched against a reference library of SARS-CoV-2-specific TCRs that had been generated with the MIRA antigen-specificity platform. Breadth meant the fraction of unique TCRs that were SARS-CoV-2-associated, whereas depth meant the fraction of total T cells that were SARS-CoV-2-associated. Each spike-specific TCR was assigned to its reactive spike region and to a CD4 or CD8 class using the MIRA data. Log10-transformed breadth and depth values were compared by one-way ANOVA with Sidak's multiple comparisons tests. In TCRdb, the immuneACCESS table is reduced to in-frame sequences with V and J assigned. These tables do not hold every clone; where another copy was compared, an unresolved V gene accounts for under half, and the others remain unexplained. The D gene and trimming were derived from the DNA, and the V and J assignments and clone size from that table. The sample includes about 110,000 clones, with over 80% observed a single time. The ten largest clones take up 5% to 7.5% of the sample.

What the study reported, not specific to this receptor: The whole spike protein was spanned by vaccine-associated CD4 TCRs, and dominant responses were seen in regions 160-218 and 743-854. Most participants were white British and females outnumbered males, and the authors suggested that clonal diversity may have been underestimated. Because no day 14 peak-response samples were available, repertoires were characterized only after the peak T cell response. Spike-specific TCR breadth and depth rose significantly after two AZD1222 doses compared with day 0 and with MenACWY recipients. In the small 56-69-year group, the increase in depth fell short of significance, most likely because of low power. Conclusions about previously exposed vaccinees were limited because only six or seven AZD1222 recipients were SARS-CoV-2 seropositive at baseline. Reportedly, almost half of the unique spike-specific TCRs recognized epitopes lying outside the regions that are mutated in the B.1.351 and B.1.1.7 variants.

This receptor chain uses TRBV12-3 or TRBV12-4 and TRBJ1-2, and TRBD1 aligns with 8 junction nucleotides. The sequencing here drew on peripheral blood, taken 28 days after the second AZD1222 dose. The sequence was collected from an adult who received the AZD1222 COVID-19 vaccine. The DNA reads as follows: TGTGCCAGCACCATGACAGGGGAAGGCTACACCTTC. It codes for CASTMTGEGYTF.